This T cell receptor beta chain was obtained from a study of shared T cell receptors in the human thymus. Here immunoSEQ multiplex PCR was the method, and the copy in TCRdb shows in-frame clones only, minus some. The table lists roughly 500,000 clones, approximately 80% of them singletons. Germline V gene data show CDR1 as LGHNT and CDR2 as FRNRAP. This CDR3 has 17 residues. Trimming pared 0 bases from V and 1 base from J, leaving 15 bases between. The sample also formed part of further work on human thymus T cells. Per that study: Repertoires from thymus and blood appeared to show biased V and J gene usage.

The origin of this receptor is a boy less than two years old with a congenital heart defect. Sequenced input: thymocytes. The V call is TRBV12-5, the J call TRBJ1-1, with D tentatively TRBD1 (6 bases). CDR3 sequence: CASGLVIKGHRNTEAFF. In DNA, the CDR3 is TGTGCTAGTGGTTTGGTAATCAAGGGACACAGGAACACTGAAGCTTTCTTT. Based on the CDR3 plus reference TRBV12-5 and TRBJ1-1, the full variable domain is DARVTQTPRHKVTEMGQEVTMRCQPILGHNTVFWYRQTMMQGLELLAYFRNRAPLDDSGMPKDRFSAEMPDATLATLKIQPSEPRDSAVYFCASGLVIKGHRNTEAFFGQGTRLTVV.